This passage covers 5 T cell receptor beta chains from one sample sequenced in a study of shared clonotypes between healthy human individuals. Sequenced by immunoSEQ multiplex PCR; TCRdb stores in-frame clones only, minus some. The table has roughly 1,000,000 clones, 75% to 80% seen once. Sequenced material: memory CD4+ T cells from PBMCs. Noted subset: CD45RA-negative fraction. These TCRs come from a man younger than 30 in good health. Some clones in this sample may be carry-over from other donors' samples.

The V call is TRBV7-9, the J call TRBJ1-3; 8 bases match TRBD1. Germline V lookup: CDR1 SEHNR, CDR2 FQNEAQ (reference sequence). The CDR3 runs to 17 residues. V shed 3 bases and J 2 bases; nucleotides not matched to a gene: 9. Written as DNA, the CDR3 is TGTGCCAGCAGCTTGTATCTGGACAGGGTGACTGGAAACACCATATATTTT. This encodes CASSLYLDRVTGNTIYF. The complete variable domain, with remaining parts taken from reference TRBV7-9 and TRBJ1-3, reads DTGVSQNPRHKITKRGQNVTFRCDPISEHNRLYWYRQTLGQGPEFLTYFQNEAQLEKSRLLSDRFSAERPKGSFSTLEIQRTEQGDSAMYLCASSLYLDRVTGNTIYFGEGSWLTVV.

This clone was detected only a few times. This sequence joins TRBV10-3 and TRBJ1-2; D uncertain. The CDR3 has 13 amino acids. The germline V gene encodes CDR1 ENHRY and CDR2 SYGVKD. Trimming took off 2 bases at V and 8 bases at J, with 12 bases between the two ends. The CDR3 protein is CAISESGRAGYTF. CDR3 in DNA: TGTGCCATCAGTGAGAGTGGGAGGGCAGGCTACACCTTC.

Points on this clone: The sample contains more than one DNA sequence encoding this CDR3. This chain connects TRBV29-1 to TRBJ2-2; D perhaps matches TRBD2 (6 bases). There are 13 residues in the CDR3. V was trimmed by 4 bases and J by 3 bases, leaving 9 bases between them. Germline assignment: CDR1 SQVTM and CDR2 ANQGSEA. This CDR3 reads CSVGSGDTGELFF. The CDR3 nucleotides read TGCAGCGTTGGATCGGGGGACACCGGGGAGCTGTTTTTT.

This clone was detected only a few times. The chain recombines TRBV30 with TRBJ1-5; D unresolved. The germline V gene encodes CDR1 GTSNPN and CDR2 SVGIG (reference sequence). The CDR3 spans 12 residues. Trimming removed 1 base from V and 7 bases from J, with 8 bases in between. CDR3 in DNA: TGTGCCTGGAGTGCTGCGAAGCAGCCCCAGCATTTT. It specifies CAWSAAKQPQHF.

Here the CDR3 DNA reads TGTGCCACCAGCAGAGGTGGCGGGAGAACCGGGGAGCTGTTTTTT. It codes for CATSRGGGRTGELFF. The chain joins TRBV15 to TRBJ2-2, with 7 bases aligning to TRBD2. The CDR3 contains 15 residues. Germline V gives CDR1 LNHNV, CDR2 YYDKDF (reference sequence). Losses at the gene ends were 1 base for V and 5 bases for J; bases not matched to a gene: 4.